What follows are 20 T cell receptor beta chains derived from one specimen sequenced in a study of T cells in Graves' hyperthyroidism and ophthalmopathy. The investigators amplified TCR beta CDR3 regions from RNA transcripts. A set of HTBI primers served as the primers for a first-round RT-PCR of the TCR CDR3. TCRdb reprocessed the multiplex PCR reads via MiXCR and lists one record per CDR3 protein. The sample lists around 440,000 distinct CDR3 sequences; approximately 15% were seen once. Material for sequencing was blood. These receptors all come from a woman aged 18-35 years with Graves' hyperthyroidism.

V and J are TRBV6-1 and TRBJ1-1; D gene uncertain. Per germline, CDR1 MNHNS and CDR2 SASEGT. The ends were cut back, 6 bases at V and 3 bases at J, with 20 bases in the middle. The CDR3 covers 16 residues. The CDR3: CASSQVRSPGDTEAFF. CDR3 nucleotides: TGTGCCAGCAGCCAAGTACGGTCTCCTGGGGACACTGAAGCTTTCTTT.

This clonotype was seen at least ten times. The genes are TRBV20-1 and TRBJ2-5; D is ambiguous. This CDR3 is 14 amino acids long. V lost 1 base to trimming and J lost 0 bases, with 9 bases between them. Germline V gives CDR1 DFQATT, CDR2 SNEGSKA (reference sequence). The DNA of the CDR3 is TGCAGTGCTAGAGGCGCGGACCACCAAGAGACCCAGTACTTC. This gives the protein CSARGADHQETQYF.

The rearrangement joins TRBV10-3 to TRBJ2-2; 9 bases are a match to TRBD1. The CDR3 totals 15 residues. Germline assignment: CDR1 ENHRY and CDR2 SYGVKD. After removal of 6 bases from V and 3 bases from J, the junction contained 5 bases not matched to a gene. The CDR3 DNA follows: TGTGCCATCAGGGGACAGGGAGCCGACACCGGGGAGCTGTTTTTT. Its protein product is CAIRGQGADTGELFF.

This clonotype showed up many times. V is TRBV11-2 and J is TRBJ1-1; unclear D gene. V gave up 3 bases and J gave up 7 bases, with 12 bases separating them. The CDR3 runs 13 residues. Germline assignment: CDR1 SGHAT and CDR2 FQNNGV. The CDR3 nucleotides are TGTGCCAGCAGCTTTCGGGATTTCAGTGAAGCTTTCTTT. Protein: CASSFRDFSEAFF.

The chain joins TRBV6-2 or TRBV6-3 to TRBJ2-4, with TRBD1 matching 9 bases. Germline V gives CDR1 MNHEY, CDR2 SVGEGT. V lost 3 bases to trimming and J lost 3 bases; unmatched junction nucleotides: 6. The CDR3 loop spans 16 amino acids. The CDR3 sequence: CASSYSSTGGKNIQYF. The CDR3 coding sequence is TGTGCCAGCAGTTATTCTTCGACAGGGGGCAAAAACATTCAGTACTTC.

This clonotype appeared many times. The CDR3 nucleotides are TGTGCCACCAGTGATTTAGCGGGAGACACCGGGGAGCTGTTTTTT. It codes for CATSDLAGDTGELFF. V is TRBV24-1 and J is TRBJ2-2; 8 bases are shared with TRBD2. The CDR3 runs 15 residues. V lost 1 base to trimming and J lost 3 bases; unmatched junction nucleotides: 0. Per germline, CDR1 KGHDR and CDR2 SFDVKD.

The chain carries TRBV3-1 and TRBJ1-2; D unclear. The CDR3 sequence is 14 residues long. Trimming took 0 bases from V and 8 from J, leaving 13 bases between them. Germline CDR1 and CDR2: LGHDT and YNNKEL (reference sequence). CDR3 sequence (DNA): TGTGCCAGCAGCCAAGATTGGGAGGGTGGAGGCTACACCTTC. The encoded protein is CASSQDWEGGGYTF.

This clonotype was counted many times. The chain has TRBV5-1 and TRBJ2-2; the match to TRBD1 covers 10 bases. The germline CDR1 and CDR2 sequences are SGHRS and YFSETQ. CDR3 length: 17 amino acids. V shed 0 bases and J 4 bases; nucleotides not matched to a gene: 6. CDR3 amino acids: CASSLGQGARGTGELFF. Written as DNA, the CDR3 is TGCGCCAGCAGCTTGGGACAGGGGGCGCGGGGCACCGGGGAGCTGTTTTTT.

The J gene is TRBJ2-2, the V gene TRBV9, with TRBD2 matching over 8 bases. V was clipped by 1 base and J by 4 bases; unmatched bases: 9. CDR1 is SGDLS, CDR2 YYNGEE, per germline. This CDR3 comprises 17 residues. CDR3 bases: TGTGCCAGCAGCGTAAACGGGGGGGCGCTCGGCACCGGGGAGCTGTTTTTT. It is translated as CASSVNGGALGTGELFF.

At least ten counts were recorded for this clonotype. The chain combines TRBV7-9 with TRBJ2-7; D could derive from TRBD1 or TRBD2 (5 bases each). This CDR3 contains 14 residues. Germline loops: CDR1 SEHNR, CDR2 FQNEAQ (reference sequence). The ends were cut back, 3 bases at V and 3 bases at J, with 12 bases in the middle. CDR3 DNA sequence: TGTGCCAGCAGCTTCCGGGACGGCCTCTACGAGCAGTACTTC. Its translation: CASSFRDGLYEQYF.

This clonotype was seen at least ten times. The gene calls are TRBV14 and TRBJ2-1; D might be TRBD2 (5 bases). V was pared by 2 bases and J by 6 bases, with 11 bases between. Germline V lookup: CDR1 SGHDN, CDR2 FVKESK. This CDR3 spans 14 amino acids. This chain's CDR3 is CASSQWARANEQFF. CDR3 DNA: TGTGCCAGCAGCCAATGGGCGAGGGCCAATGAGCAGTTCTTC.

This chain uses TRBV20-1 with TRBJ2-5; tentatively, D is TRBD1 (7 bases). Deletions cut 5 bases from V and 1 base from J, with 11 bases between. CDR1 and CDR2 from the germline V gene are DFQATT and SNEGSKA (reference sequence). This CDR3 has 13 amino acids. The CDR3 DNA reads TGCAGTGCTTGGAGGGACAGCCAAGAGACCCAGTACTTC. Translating it yields CSAWRDSQETQYF.

This clonotype was seen at least ten times. This rearrangement joins TRBV3-1 to TRBJ2-1; 11 nucleotides agree with TRBD2. The CDR3 runs to 15 residues. Trimming took 1 base from V and 11 from J; bases not matched to a gene: 7. Germline V gene lookup returns CDR1 LGHDT and CDR2 YNNKEL (reference sequence). This CDR3 is CASSQGTSGLLQQFF. CDR3 DNA: TGTGCCAGCAGCCAAGGGACTAGCGGGCTGCTCCAGCAGTTCTTC.

This clonotype was found once. The chain links TRBV12-3 or TRBV12-4 to TRBJ1-5, with 10 positions matching TRBD1. The trim removed 8 bases at V and 2 bases at J, leaving 15 bases unmatched. The CDR3 loop spans 18 amino acids. CDR3 region: CASGPGDRGNGGNQPQHF. CDR3 in DNA: TGTGCCAGCGGGCCCGGGGACAGGGGAAATGGTGGCAATCAGCCCCAGCATTTT.

This clonotype was detected many times. This chain uses TRBV6-1 with TRBJ1-1; D remains ambiguous. This CDR3 spans 15 amino acids. The germline V gene encodes CDR1 MNHNS and CDR2 SASEGT. V was cut by 3 bases and J by 1 base, with 12 bases left in between. In nucleotides, the CDR3 is TGTGCCAGCAGTGACTATGGACGGGGGAACACTGAAGCTTTCTTT. It translates to CASSDYGRGNTEAFF.

This clonotype was observed at least ten times. The gene calls are TRBV2 and TRBJ2-5; no clear D gene. Trimming took 5 bases from V and 1 from J, leaving 11 bases between them. Germline V CDR1 and CDR2: SNHLY, FYNNEI. The CDR3 sequence is 14 residues long. The DNA of the CDR3 is TGTGCCAGCAGTTCCTCCAGAAGCCAAGAGACCCAGTACTTC. Its translation: CASSSSRSQETQYF.

This clonotype has a count of ten or more. The chain's CDR3 is CASSLGHSAGTEAFF. The CDR3 DNA reads as TGCGCCAGCAGCTTGGGGCATTCCGCGGGCACTGAAGCTTTCTTT. The chain uses TRBV5-1 and TRBJ1-1; D is ambiguous. The CDR3 length is 15 residues. Trimming pared 0 bases from V and 4 bases from J, leaving 13 bases between. Germline V lookup: CDR1 SGHRS, CDR2 YFSETQ.

This clonotype appeared many times. The rearrangement joins TRBV12-3 or TRBV12-4 to TRBJ2-2; D remains ambiguous. The CDR3 runs to 13 residues. The V end lost 6 bases, the J end lost 6 bases, and 11 bases lay between the germline ends. The CDR3 nucleotides read TGTGCCAGCAGCCTTTCATTACCCGGGGAGCTGTTTTTT. This sequence encodes CASSLSLPGELFF.

There are many counts of this clonotype. The chain links TRBV12-3 or TRBV12-4 to TRBJ2-5; 7 bases are a match to TRBD1. With 4 bases clipped from V and 4 bases from J, the junction kept 6 bases outside the gene matches. This CDR3 contains 14 residues. The CDR3 nucleotides read TGTGCCAGCAGTTCACAGACAGGGTCAGAGACCCAGTACTTC. It is translated as CASSSQTGSETQYF.

This clonotype was observed many times. V is TRBV7-9 and J is TRBJ1-2, with TRBD1 matching 8 bases. The CDR3 consists of 15 residues. Trimming cost V 4 bases and J 3 bases; bases outside gene matches: 7. Germline CDR1 SEHNR, CDR2 FQNEAQ (reference sequence). Here the CDR3 reads CASSSHRGKDYGYTF. CDR3 nucleotide sequence: TGTGCCAGCAGCTCCCACAGGGGGAAGGACTATGGCTACACCTTC. The variable domain in full, completed from reference TRBV7-9 and TRBJ1-2, reads DTGVSQNPRHKITKRGQNVTFRCDPISEHNRLYWYRQTLGQGPEFLTYFQNEAQLEKSRLLSDRFSAERPKGSFSTLEIQRTEQGDSAMYLCASSSHRGKDYGYTFGSGTRLTVV.